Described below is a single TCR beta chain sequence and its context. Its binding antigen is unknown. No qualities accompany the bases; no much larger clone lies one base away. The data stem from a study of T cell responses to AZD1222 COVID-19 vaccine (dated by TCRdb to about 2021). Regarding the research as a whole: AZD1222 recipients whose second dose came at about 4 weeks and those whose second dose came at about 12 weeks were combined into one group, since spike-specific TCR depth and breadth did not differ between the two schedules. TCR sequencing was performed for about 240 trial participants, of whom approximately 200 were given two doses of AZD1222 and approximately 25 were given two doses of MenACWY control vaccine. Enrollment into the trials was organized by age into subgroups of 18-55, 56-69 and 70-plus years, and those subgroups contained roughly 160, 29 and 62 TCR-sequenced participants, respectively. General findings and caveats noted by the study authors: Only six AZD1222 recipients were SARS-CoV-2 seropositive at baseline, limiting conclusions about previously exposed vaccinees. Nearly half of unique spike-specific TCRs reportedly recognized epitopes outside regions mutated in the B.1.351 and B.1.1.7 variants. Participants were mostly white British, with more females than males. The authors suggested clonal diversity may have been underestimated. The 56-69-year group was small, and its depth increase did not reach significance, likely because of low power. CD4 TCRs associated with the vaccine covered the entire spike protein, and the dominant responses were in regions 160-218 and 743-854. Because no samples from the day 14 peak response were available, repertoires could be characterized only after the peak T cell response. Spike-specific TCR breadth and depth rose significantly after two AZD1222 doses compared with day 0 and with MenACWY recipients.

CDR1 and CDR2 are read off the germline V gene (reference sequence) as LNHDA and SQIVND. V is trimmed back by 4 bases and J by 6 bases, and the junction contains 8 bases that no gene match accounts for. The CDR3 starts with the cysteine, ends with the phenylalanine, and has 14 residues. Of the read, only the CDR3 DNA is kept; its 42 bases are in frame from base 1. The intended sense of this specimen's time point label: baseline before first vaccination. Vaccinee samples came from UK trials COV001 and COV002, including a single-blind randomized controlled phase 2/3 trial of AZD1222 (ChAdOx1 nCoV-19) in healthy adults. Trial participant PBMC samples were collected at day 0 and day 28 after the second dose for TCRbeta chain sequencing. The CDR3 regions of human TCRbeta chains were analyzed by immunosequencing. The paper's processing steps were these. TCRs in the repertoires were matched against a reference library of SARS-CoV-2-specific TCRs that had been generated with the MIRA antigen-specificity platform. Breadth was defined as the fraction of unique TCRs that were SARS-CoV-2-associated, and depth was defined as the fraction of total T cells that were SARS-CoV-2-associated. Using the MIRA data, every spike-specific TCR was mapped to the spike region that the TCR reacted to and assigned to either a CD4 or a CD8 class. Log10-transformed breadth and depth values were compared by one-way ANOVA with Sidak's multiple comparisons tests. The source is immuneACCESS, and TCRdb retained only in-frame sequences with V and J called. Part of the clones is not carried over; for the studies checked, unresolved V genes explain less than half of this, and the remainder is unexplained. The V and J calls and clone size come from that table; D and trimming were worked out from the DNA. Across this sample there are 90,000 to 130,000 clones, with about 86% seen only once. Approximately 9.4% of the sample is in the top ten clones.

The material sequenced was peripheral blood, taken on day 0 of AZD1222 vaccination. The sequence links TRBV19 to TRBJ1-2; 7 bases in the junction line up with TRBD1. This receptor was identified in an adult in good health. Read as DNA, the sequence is TGTGCCAGTAGTACCTCCTTGACAGGGAATGGCTACACCTTC. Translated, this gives CASSTSLTGNGYTF. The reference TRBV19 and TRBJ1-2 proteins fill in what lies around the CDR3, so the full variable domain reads DGGITQSPKYLFRKEGQNVTLSCEQNLNHDAMYWYRQDPGQGLRLIYYSQIVNDFQKGDIAEGYSVSREKKESFPLTVTSAQKNPTAFYLCASSTSLTGNGYTFGSGTRLTVV.